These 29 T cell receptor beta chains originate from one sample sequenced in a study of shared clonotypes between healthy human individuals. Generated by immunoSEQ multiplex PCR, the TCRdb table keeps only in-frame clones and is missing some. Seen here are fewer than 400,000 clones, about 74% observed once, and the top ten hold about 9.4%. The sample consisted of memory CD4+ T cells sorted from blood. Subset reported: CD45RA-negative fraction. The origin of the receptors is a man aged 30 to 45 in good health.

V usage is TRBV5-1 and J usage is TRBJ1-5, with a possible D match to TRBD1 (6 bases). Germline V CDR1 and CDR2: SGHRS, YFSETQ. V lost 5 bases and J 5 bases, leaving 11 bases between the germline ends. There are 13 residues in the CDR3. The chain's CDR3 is CASSEGGDQPQHF. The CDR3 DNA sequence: TGCGCCAGCAGTGAAGGGGGAGATCAGCCCCAGCATTTT. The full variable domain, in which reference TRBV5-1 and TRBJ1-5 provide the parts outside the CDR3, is KAGVTQTPRYLIKTRGQQVTLSCSPISGHRSVSWYQQTPGQGLQFLFEYFSETQRNKGNFPGRFSGRQFSNSRSEMNVSTLELGDSALYLCASSEGGDQPQHFGDGTRLSIL.

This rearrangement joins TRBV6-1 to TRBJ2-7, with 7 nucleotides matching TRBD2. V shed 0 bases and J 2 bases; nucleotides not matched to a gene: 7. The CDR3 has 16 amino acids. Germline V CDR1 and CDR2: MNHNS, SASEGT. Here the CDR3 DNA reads TGTGCCAGCAGTGAAGCGAGCGGGGACCGGACCTACGAGCAGTACTTC. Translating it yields CASSEASGDRTYEQYF.

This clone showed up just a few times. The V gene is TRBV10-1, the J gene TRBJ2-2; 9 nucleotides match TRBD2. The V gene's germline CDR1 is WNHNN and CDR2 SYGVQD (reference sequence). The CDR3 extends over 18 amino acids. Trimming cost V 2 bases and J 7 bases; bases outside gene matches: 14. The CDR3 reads CASSEGVAGAVGYGELFF. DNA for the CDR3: TGCGCCAGCAGTGAGGGGGTAGCGGGAGCGGTGGGTTACGGGGAGCTGTTTTTT.

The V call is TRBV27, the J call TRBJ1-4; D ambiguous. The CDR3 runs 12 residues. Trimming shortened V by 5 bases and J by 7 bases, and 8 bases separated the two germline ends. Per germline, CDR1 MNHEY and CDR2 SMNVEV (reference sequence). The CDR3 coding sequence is TGTGCCAGCAGTGGACTAGGTGAAAAACTGTTTTTT. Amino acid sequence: CASSGLGEKLFF.

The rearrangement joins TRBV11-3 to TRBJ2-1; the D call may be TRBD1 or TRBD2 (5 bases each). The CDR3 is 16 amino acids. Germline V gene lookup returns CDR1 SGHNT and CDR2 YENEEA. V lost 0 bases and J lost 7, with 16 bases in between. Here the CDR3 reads CASSLDGTVWGNEQFF. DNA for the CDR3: TGTGCCAGCAGCTTAGATGGGACGGTGTGGGGGAATGAGCAGTTCTTC.

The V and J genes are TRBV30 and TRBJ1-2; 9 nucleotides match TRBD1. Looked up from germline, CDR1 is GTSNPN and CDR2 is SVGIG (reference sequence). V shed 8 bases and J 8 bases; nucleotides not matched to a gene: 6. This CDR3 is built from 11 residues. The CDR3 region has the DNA TGTGCCAGGACAGGGGTAAGGGGCTACACCTTC. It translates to CARTGVRGYTF.

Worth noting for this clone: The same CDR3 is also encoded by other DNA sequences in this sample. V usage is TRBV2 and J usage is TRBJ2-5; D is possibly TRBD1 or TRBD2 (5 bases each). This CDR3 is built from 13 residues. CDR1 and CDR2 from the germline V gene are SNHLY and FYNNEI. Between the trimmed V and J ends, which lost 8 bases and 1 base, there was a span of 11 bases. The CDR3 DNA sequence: TGTGCCAGCTGTCGGGACGGCCAAGAGACCCAGTACTTC. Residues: CASCRDGQETQYF. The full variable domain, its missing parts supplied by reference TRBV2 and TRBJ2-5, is EPEVTQTPSHQVTQMGQEVILRCVPISNHLYFYWYRQILGQKVEFLVSFYNNEISEKSEIFDDQFSVERPDGSNFTLKIRSTKLEDSAMYFCASCRDGQETQYFGPGTRLLVL.

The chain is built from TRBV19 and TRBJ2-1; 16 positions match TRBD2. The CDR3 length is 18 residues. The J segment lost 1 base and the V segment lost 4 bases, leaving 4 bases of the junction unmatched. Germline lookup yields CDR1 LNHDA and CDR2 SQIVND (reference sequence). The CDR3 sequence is CASSKGLAGGWSYNEQFF. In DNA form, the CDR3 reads TGTGCCAGTAGTAAGGGACTAGCGGGAGGGTGGTCCTACAATGAGCAGTTCTTC.

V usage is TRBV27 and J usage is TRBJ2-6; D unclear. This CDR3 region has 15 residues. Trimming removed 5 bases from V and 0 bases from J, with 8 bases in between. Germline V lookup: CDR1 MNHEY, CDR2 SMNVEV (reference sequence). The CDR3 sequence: CASSKGGSGANVLTF. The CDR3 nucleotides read TGTGCCAGCAGTAAGGGCGGCTCTGGGGCCAACGTCCTGACTTTC.

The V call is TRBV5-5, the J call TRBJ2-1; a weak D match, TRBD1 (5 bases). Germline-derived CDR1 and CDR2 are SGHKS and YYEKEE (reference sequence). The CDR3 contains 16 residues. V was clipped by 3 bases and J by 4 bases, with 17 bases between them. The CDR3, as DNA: TGTGCCAGCAGCTGGCAGGGCTTGGGCAGTTACAATGAGCAGTTCTTC. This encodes CASSWQGLGSYNEQFF.

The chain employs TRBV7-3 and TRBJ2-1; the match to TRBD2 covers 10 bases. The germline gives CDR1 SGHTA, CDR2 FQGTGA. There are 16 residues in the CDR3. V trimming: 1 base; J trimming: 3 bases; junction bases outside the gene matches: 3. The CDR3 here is CASSLKREGFYNEQFF. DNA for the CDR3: TGTGCCAGCAGCTTAAAGCGGGAGGGCTTCTACAATGAGCAGTTCTTC.

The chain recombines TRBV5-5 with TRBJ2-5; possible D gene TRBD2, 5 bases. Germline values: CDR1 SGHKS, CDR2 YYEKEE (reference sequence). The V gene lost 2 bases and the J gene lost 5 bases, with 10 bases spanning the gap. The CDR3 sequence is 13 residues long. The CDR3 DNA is TGTGCCAGCAGCTTCGGGGATCGGGAGACCCAGTACTTC. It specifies CASSFGDRETQYF.

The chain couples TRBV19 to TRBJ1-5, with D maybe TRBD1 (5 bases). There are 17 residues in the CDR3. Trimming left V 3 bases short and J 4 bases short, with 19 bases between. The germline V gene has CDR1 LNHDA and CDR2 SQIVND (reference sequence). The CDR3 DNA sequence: TGTGCCAGTAGTATTCTAGGACACCCCGTGGGGAATCAGCCCCAGCATTTT. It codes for CASSILGHPVGNQPQHF.

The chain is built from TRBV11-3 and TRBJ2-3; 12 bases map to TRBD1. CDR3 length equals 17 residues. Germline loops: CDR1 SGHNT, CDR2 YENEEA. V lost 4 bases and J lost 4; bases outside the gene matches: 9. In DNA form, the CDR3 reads TGTGCCAGCAGCTCCGGGACAGGGGGCGCCAATGCAGATACGCAGTATTTT. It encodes CASSSGTGGANADTQYF.

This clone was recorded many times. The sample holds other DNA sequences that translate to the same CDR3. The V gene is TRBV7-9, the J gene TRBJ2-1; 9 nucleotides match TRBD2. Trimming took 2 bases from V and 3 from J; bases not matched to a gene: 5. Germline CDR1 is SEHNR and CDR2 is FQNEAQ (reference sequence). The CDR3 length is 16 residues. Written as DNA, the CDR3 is TGTGCCAGCAGCTTATCCCTAGCGGGGAGCTACAATGAGCAGTTCTTC. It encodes CASSLSLAGSYNEQFF.

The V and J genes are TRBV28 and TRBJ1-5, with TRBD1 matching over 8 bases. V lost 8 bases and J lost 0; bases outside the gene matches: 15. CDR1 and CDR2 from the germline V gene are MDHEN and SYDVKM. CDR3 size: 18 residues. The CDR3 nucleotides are TGTGCCAGCGCCGCGGCAGGGGGCCTTGTTTATAGCAATCAGCCCCAGCATTTT. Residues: CASAAAGGLVYSNQPQHF.

In nucleotides, the CDR3 is TGTGCCAGCAGCTTGAGTAACAAGGAGCCCCTCCACTTT. This encodes CASSLSNKEPLHF. The chain uses TRBV5-4 and TRBJ1-6; D is unresolved. The CDR3 sequence is 13 residues long. Between the trimmed V and J ends, which lost 1 base and 13 bases, there was a span of 12 bases. Germline assignment: CDR1 SGHNT and CDR2 YYREEE (reference sequence).

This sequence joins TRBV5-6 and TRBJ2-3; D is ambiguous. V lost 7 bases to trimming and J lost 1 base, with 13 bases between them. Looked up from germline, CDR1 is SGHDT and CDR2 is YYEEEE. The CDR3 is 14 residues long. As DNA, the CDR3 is TGTGCCAGCTCACTGGGTTTTGGCACAGATACGCAGTATTTT. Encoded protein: CASSLGFGTDTQYF.

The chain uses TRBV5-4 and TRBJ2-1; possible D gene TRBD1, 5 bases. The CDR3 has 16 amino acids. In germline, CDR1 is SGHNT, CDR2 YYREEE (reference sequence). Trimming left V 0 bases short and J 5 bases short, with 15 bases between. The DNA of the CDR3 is TGTGCCAGCAGCTTGGAGCAGGGTACGGTGCACAATGAGCAGTTCTTC. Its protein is CASSLEQGTVHNEQFF.

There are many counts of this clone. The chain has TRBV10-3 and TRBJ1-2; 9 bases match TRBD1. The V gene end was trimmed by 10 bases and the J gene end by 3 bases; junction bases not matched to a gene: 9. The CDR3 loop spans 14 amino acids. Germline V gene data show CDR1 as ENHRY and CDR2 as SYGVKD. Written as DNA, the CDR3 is TGTGCCACCAAGGGACAGGGAGATTACTATGGCTACACCTTC. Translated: CATKGQGDYYGYTF.

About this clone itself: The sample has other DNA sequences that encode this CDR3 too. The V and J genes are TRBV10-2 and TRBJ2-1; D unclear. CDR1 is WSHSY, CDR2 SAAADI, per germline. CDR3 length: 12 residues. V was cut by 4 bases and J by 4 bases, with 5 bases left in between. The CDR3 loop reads CASSAPYNEQFF. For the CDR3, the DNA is TGCGCCAGCAGTGCCCCATACAATGAGCAGTTCTTC.

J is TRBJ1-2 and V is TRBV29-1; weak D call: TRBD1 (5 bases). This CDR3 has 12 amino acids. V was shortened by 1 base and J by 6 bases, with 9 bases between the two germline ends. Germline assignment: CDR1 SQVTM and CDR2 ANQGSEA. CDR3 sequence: CSVEGGAHGYTF. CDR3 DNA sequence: TGCAGCGTTGAAGGAGGGGCTCATGGCTACACCTTC.

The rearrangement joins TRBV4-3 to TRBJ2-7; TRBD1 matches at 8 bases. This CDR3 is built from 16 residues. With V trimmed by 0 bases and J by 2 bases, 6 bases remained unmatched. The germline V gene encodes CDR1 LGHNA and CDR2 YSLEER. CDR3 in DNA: TGCGCCAGCAGCCAAGATACAGGGGGAGTACCCTACGAGCAGTACTTC. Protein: CASSQDTGGVPYEQYF.

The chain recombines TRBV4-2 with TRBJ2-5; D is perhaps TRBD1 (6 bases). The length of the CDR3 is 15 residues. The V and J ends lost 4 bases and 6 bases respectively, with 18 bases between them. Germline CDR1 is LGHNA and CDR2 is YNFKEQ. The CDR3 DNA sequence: TGTGCCAGCAGCCCCGGGGACATATCCAGGAAGACCCAGTACTTC. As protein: CASSPGDISRKTQYF.

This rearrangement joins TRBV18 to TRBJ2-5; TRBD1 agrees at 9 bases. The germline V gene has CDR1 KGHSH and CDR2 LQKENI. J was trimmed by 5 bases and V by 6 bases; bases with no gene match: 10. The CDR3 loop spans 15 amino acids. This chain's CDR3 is CASSPNRGLWETQYF. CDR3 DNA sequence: TGTGCCAGCTCCCCGAACAGGGGGCTGTGGGAGACCCAGTACTTC. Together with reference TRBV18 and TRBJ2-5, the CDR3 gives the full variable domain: NAGVMQNPRHLVRRRGQEARLRCSPMKGHSHVYWYRQLPEEGLKFMVYLQKENIIDESGMPKERFSAEFPKEGPSILRIQQVVRGDSAAYFCASSPNRGLWETQYFGPGTRLLVL.

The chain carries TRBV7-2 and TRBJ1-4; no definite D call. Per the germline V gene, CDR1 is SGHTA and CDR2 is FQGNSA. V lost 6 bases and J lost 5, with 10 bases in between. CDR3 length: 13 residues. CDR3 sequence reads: CASRPRVNEKLFF. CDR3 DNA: TGTGCCAGCAGGCCAAGAGTAAATGAAAAACTGTTTTTT.

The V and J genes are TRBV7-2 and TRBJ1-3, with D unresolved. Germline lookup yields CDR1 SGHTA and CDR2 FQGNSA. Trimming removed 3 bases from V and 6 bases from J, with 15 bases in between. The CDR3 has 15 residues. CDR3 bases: TGTGCCAGCAGCTTCCCGGCGGGTAGAGCAAACACCATATATTTT. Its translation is CASSFPAGRANTIYF.

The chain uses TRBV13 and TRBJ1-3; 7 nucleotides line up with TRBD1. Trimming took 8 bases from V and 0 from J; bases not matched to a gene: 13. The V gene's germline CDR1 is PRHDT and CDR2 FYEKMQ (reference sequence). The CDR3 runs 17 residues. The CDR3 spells CASGPRRQGNSGNTIYF. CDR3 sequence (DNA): TGTGCCAGCGGCCCCCGCCGACAGGGAAACTCTGGAAACACCATATATTTT.

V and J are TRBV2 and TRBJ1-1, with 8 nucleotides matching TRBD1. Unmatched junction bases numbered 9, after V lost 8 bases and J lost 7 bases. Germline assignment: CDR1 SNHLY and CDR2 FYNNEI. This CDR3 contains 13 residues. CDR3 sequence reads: CASGTQGASEAFF. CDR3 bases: TGTGCCAGCGGGACGCAGGGGGCTAGTGAAGCTTTCTTT. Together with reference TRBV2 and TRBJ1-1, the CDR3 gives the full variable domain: EPEVTQTPSHQVTQMGQEVILRCVPISNHLYFYWYRQILGQKVEFLVSFYNNEISEKSEIFDDQFSVERPDGSNFTLKIRSTKLEDSAMYFCASGTQGASEAFFGQGTRLTVV.